This T cell receptor (beta chain) was captured by sequencing in a study of cytomegalovirus exposure and HLA in healthy donors. Study in general: The approximately 120 million unique TCR beta sequences, from about 170 million T cells, were found by an earlier analysis.

The primer mix had 60 Vbeta and 13 Jbeta primers. Profiled with immunoSEQ multiplex PCR; TCRdb holds only in-frame clones, not every one. Among around 200,000 clones listed, roughly four fifths were seen once. CDR1 GTSNPN and CDR2 SVGIG come from the germline V gene (reference sequence). This CDR3 contains 13 residues. V was trimmed by 8 bases and J by 0 bases, leaving 10 bases between them. Unrecorded immune exposure was likely among donors, who were nominally healthy when sampled. The chain joins TRBV30 to TRBJ2-2, with D perhaps TRBD2 (5 bases). The sample comprised PBMCs. This sequence was found in a woman in her 50s in good health and CMV-seropositive. For the CDR3, the DNA is TGTGCCAGGACGGGATCGAACACCGGGGAGCTGTTTTTT. Encoded protein: CARTGSNTGELFF.